These 8 T cell receptor beta chains share one sample of origin, sequenced in a study of blood T cell repertoires in COVID-19. Sequenced by immunoSEQ multiplex PCR; TCRdb stores in-frame clones only, minus some. The sample consists of about 330,000 clones, around 84% of them appearing once. The sample consisted of PBMCs or T cells enriched from blood (not recorded which). These receptors all come from a woman between 18 and 29 years old who had recovered from COVID-19.

Points on this clone: The same CDR3 arises from other DNA sequences in this sample as well. The genes are TRBV29-1 and TRBJ2-7; TRBD2 aligns across 11 bases. CDR1 SQVTM and CDR2 ANQGSEA come from the germline V gene. This CDR3 is 12 amino acids long. The V segment lost 7 bases and the J segment 3 bases; nucleotides outside the gene matches: 2. The CDR3 spells CSGGTSGYEQYF. The CDR3 DNA reads TGCAGCGGGGGGACTAGCGGCTACGAGCAGTACTTC.

This chain links TRBV19 with TRBJ1-1; D not certain. The V end lost 7 bases, the J end lost 0 bases, and 15 bases lay between the germline ends. The CDR3 has 15 residues. CDR1 and CDR2 from the germline V gene are LNHDA and SQIVND (reference sequence). The CDR3 region has the DNA TGTGCCAGTACTCATGCGGGGTACCTGAACACTGAAGCTTTCTTT. Its protein is CASTHAGYLNTEAFF. Together with reference TRBV19 and TRBJ1-1, the CDR3 gives the full variable domain: DGGITQSPKYLFRKEGQNVTLSCEQNLNHDAMYWYRQDPGQGLRLIYYSQIVNDFQKGDIAEGYSVSREKKESFPLTVTSAQKNPTAFYLCASTHAGYLNTEAFFGQGTRLTVV.

A note on this clone: This sample also contains other DNA sequences that code for the same CDR3. This chain joins TRBV19 and TRBJ2-7; 13 bases fit TRBD2. Germline values: CDR1 LNHDA, CDR2 SQIVND (reference sequence). V was clipped by 8 bases and J by 0 bases; unmatched bases: 1. The CDR3 length is 14 residues. For the CDR3, the DNA is TGTGCCAGTGGACTAGCGGGGGTCTCCTACGAGCAGTACTTC. Translating gives CASGLAGVSYEQYF.

This clone has more than one count but fewer than ten. J is TRBJ1-1 and V is TRBV2, with D possibly TRBD1 on 5 matching bases. The CDR3 is made up of 14 amino acids. Germline CDR1 is SNHLY and CDR2 is FYNNEI. The V end lost 7 bases, the J end lost 0 bases, and 12 bases lay between the germline ends. DNA of the CDR3: TGTGCCAGCACGAGGGAGGGGATGAACACTGAAGCTTTCTTT. It yields the protein CASTREGMNTEAFF.

The chain carries TRBV10-3 and TRBJ2-5; 9 bases are a match to TRBD1. V lost 6 bases, J lost 4 bases, and 9 bases stayed unmatched. The CDR3 runs to 15 residues. Per the germline V gene, CDR1 is ENHRY and CDR2 is SYGVKD. The CDR3 region has the DNA TGTGCCATCAGCCCCGGGACAGGGTACCGAGAGACCCAGTACTTC. As protein: CAISPGTGYRETQYF.

This rearrangement joins TRBV19 to TRBJ1-2, with D unresolved. CDR3 size: 19 residues. Between the trimmed V and J ends, which lost 1 base and 7 bases, there was a span of 28 bases. Germline CDR1 LNHDA, CDR2 SQIVND (reference sequence). The CDR3 region has the DNA TGTGCCAGTAGTATAGCGGGGAGGAGATCGGGATGGCGCTTCTCTGGCTACACCTTC. Protein product: CASSIAGRRSGWRFSGYTF.

This sequence joins TRBV7-9 and TRBJ2-7; D is possibly TRBD2 (6 bases). This CDR3 is 16 amino acids long. V was cut by 5 bases and J by 0 bases, with 17 bases left in between. Germline loops: CDR1 SEHNR, CDR2 FQNEAQ (reference sequence). For the CDR3, the DNA is TGTGCCAGCAGCCTCCTCGGGGGATCGGGCTCCTACGAGCAGTACTTC. This translates into CASSLLGGSGSYEQYF.

The chain joins TRBV12-3 or TRBV12-4 to TRBJ1-2; perhaps TRBD1 as D (5 bases). The CDR3 covers 13 residues. V shed 4 bases and J shed 7 bases, with 13 bases lying between them. Here the CDR3 reads CASSYYVRAGYTF. In DNA, the CDR3 is TGTGCCAGCAGTTATTATGTCAGGGCTGGCTACACCTTC.